Sequencing of this TCR beta chain was carried out in a study of shared clonotypes between healthy human individuals. Study-wide context: Two women and a few men aged 18 to 49 served as donors.

The CDR3 length is 13 residues. The ends lost 5 bases at V and 4 bases at J; junction bases unmatched: 4. Germline loops: CDR1 GTSNPN, CDR2 SVGIG (reference sequence). As originally analysed: Junction-only sequences without quality scores were provided by ImmunoSEQ, so filtering was different. Method: immunoSEQ multiplex PCR; TCRdb's copy keeps in-frame clones and lacks some. Clone size and the V and J calls come from that table; the DNA yielded D and trimming. The sample lists more than 450,000 clones, less than 85% occurring once. All donors were healthy HIV-negative adults lacking recent acute infections or vaccinations. Donors were Caucasian adults residing in Nashville, Tennessee, USA.

The TCR sequence derives from a woman between 40 and 55 years old in good health. Some clones in this sample may be carry-over from other donors' samples. The V gene is TRBV30, the J gene TRBJ2-1; TRBD2 agrees at 8 bases. The sample consisted of PBMCs. This CDR3 is CAWGLALYNEQFF. The CDR3 nucleotides are TGTGCCTGGGGACTAGCCCTATACAATGAGCAGTTCTTC.